These T cell receptor beta chains were read from a single sample in a study of a mutant IDH1 vaccine in newly diagnosed glioma. Profiled with immunoSEQ multiplex PCR; TCRdb holds only in-frame clones, not every one. Among 30,000 or so clones listed, roughly nine tenths were seen once. Sequencing was performed on PBMCs, taken from a glioma patient treated with radiotherapy, temozolomide or both. The receptor set was obtained from a middle-aged woman with glioma. CDR3s include the opening cysteine and the closing phenylalanine or tryptophan. A D gene is named only where the DNA matches it firmly. The listing skips clone size in some rows; elsewhere it reads once, few, many or a size class.

J gene | D gene | V gene | clone size | CDR3 DNA | CDR3 protein
TRBJ1-2 | TRBD1 | TRBV27 | NA | TGTGCCACCAAGCGGGGGACAGGGGACAACTATGGCTACACCTTC | CATKRGTGDNYGYTF
TRBJ2-7 | NA | TRBV4-1 | NA | TGCGCCAGCAGCCAAGATCTCGGCGGCACCCCCTACGAGCAGTACTTC | CASSQDLGGTPYEQYF
TRBJ1-2 | TRBD1 | TRBV19 | NA | TGTGCCAGTAGTTTCAAGACAGGGGTCTTTGGCTACACCTTC | CASSFKTGVFGYTF
TRBJ1-2 | TRBD1 | TRBV11-2 | NA | TGTGCCAGCAGCACACGCGACAGGGGAAAAACTAACTATGGCTACACCTTC | CASSTRDRGKTNYGYTF
TRBJ2-5 | TRBD1 | TRBV5-1 | NA | TGCGCCAGCAGCTTGGAACAGGGGACGTACCAAGAGACCCAGTACTTC | CASSLEQGTYQETQYF
TRBJ1-2 | TRBD1 | TRBV28 | NA | TGTGCCAGCGGGACAGGAGGGGACTATGGCTACACCTTC | CASGTGGDYGYTF
TRBJ1-1 | TRBD1 | TRBV2 | NA | TGTGCCAGCGGGGGACAGGGATTCATGAACACTGAAGCTTTCTTT | CASGGQGFMNTEAFF
TRBJ1-6 | NA | TRBV6-1 | NA | TGTGCCGCAGGGCAGGGTAGCTCCTATAATTCACCCCTCCACTTT | CAAGQGSSYNSPLHF
TRBJ2-7 | TRBD2 | TRBV2 | once | TGTGCCAGCAGGGGGGAGGGACGGGAGCAGTACTTC | CASRGEGREQYF
TRBJ2-5 | TRBD1 | TRBV4-2 | NA | TGTGCCAGCAGCCAAGCGCCGGACAGGGGGCTGGAGACCCAGTACTTC | CASSQAPDRGLETQYF
TRBJ2-3 | NA | TRBV30 | few | TGTGCCTGGAGTAGAGGGGGTACTAGCACAGATACGCAGTATTTT | CAWSRGGTSTDTQYF
TRBJ2-6 | TRBD1 | TRBV4-1 | NA | TGCGCCAGCAGCCCGGGACAGGCCTTAGCTGGGGCCAACGTCCTGACTTTC | CASSPGQALAGANVLTF
TRBJ1-2 | NA | TRBV2 | few | TGTGCCAGCAGTGAAGTCACAGCGAACTATGGCTACACCTTC | CASSEVTANYGYTF
TRBJ2-5 | NA | TRBV5-1 | NA | TGCGCCAGCAGCTTGGTTATAAGGGTGGGAGAGACCCAGTACTTC | CASSLVIRVGETQYF
TRBJ2-6 | NA | TRBV30 | NA | TGTGCCTGGAGTGTACAATGGCCGGCGTCTTCCTCTGGGGCCAACGTCCTGACTTTC | CAWSVQWPASSSGANVLTF
TRBJ2-3 | TRBD1 | TRBV2 | NA | TGTGCCAGCAGAGTCAGACAGGGGGCGATGGGAGATACGCAGTATTTT | CASRVRQGAMGDTQYF
TRBJ1-2 | NA | TRBV5-6 | NA | TGTGCCAGCAGCTTGGACAGGGATTCGGATGGCTACACCTTC | CASSLDRDSDGYTF
TRBJ2-7 | TRBD1 | TRBV11-2 | NA | TGTGCCAGCAGCTTCACGGGAGACAGGGGGCGGACGGACGAGCAGTACTTC | CASSFTGDRGRTDEQYF
TRBJ1-5 | NA | TRBV19 | NA | TGTGCCAGTAGTATAGATTCGGTCAGGGGCGGCCAGCCCCAGCATTTT | CASSIDSVRGGQPQHF
TRBJ2-7 | TRBD2 | TRBV5-6 | NA | TGTGCCAGCAGCTCCCCGGGACTAGCGGGGGCCAGCCAGGAGCAGTACTTC | CASSSPGLAGASQEQYF
TRBJ2-7 | NA | TRBV5-1 | NA | TGCGCCAGCCCGTCCCCCCTACTACGCGAGCAGTACTTC | CASPSPLLREQYF
TRBJ2-5 | NA | TRBV4-1 | NA | TGCGCCAGCAGCCAATCGAGCGGAGCACAAGAGACCCAGTACTTC | CASSQSSGAQETQYF
TRBJ2-7 | NA | TRBV6-5 | NA | TGTGCCAGCAGTTCCACCTACGAGCAGTACTTC | CASSSTYEQYF
TRBJ2-1 | TRBD2 | TRBV7-9 | NA | TGTGCCAGCAGCTTATTGGGACTAGTGTACAATGAGCAGTTCTTC | CASSLLGLVYNEQFF
TRBJ2-2 | TRBD1 | TRBV4-1 | NA | TGCGCCAGCAGCCGGACCGGGACAGGGGGGGTCGGGGAGCTGTTTTTT | CASSRTGTGGVGELFF
TRBJ2-5 | TRBD1 | TRBV19 | once | TGTGCCAGTAGTATCACAGGGGGCAGGGAGACCCAGTACTTC | CASSITGGRETQYF
TRBJ2-7 | TRBD1 | TRBV15 | NA | TGTGCCACCAGCCGGGACAGGGGTTCTGACGAGCAGTACTTC | CATSRDRGSDEQYF
TRBJ1-5 | TRBD1 | TRBV2 | NA | TGTGCCAGCAGTGAGGACAGGCTTAGCAATCAGCCCCAGCATTTT | CASSEDRLSNQPQHF
TRBJ1-4 | NA | TRBV18 | NA | TGTGCCAGCTCACAGGGGACAACTAATGAAAAACTGTTTTTT | CASSQGTTNEKLFF
TRBJ1-5 | NA | TRBV15 | NA | TGTGCCACCAGCAGAATGTTGCACGGGGCTAGCAATCAGCCCCAGCATTTT | CATSRMLHGASNQPQHF
TRBJ1-1 | NA | TRBV5-6 | NA | TGTGCCAGCAGCTTGGCGCCGGGGAACACTGAAGCTTTCTTT | CASSLAPGNTEAFF
TRBJ1-1 | NA | TRBV6-6 | NA | TGTGCCAGCAGTTTCCAGGGTAGGGACACTGAAGCTTTCTTT | CASSFQGRDTEAFF
TRBJ2-7 | TRBD2 | TRBV4-2 | NA | TGTGCCAGCAGCCCCCTAGCGGGGAGCTCCTACGAGCAGTACTTC | CASSPLAGSSYEQYF
TRBJ1-1 | NA | TRBV5-1 | NA | TGCGCCAGCAGCGACACCCCGAGGAAAGAAGCTTTCTTT | CASSDTPRKEAFF
TRBJ1-4 | NA | TRBV5-5 | once | TGTGCCAGCAGCTCACCCCCACCCGGACACTCTGAAAAACTGTTTTTT | CASSSPPPGHSEKLFF
TRBJ1-2 | NA | TRBV2 | NA | TGTGCCAGCAGTCGACAGCAAAGCTATGGCTACACCTTC | CASSRQQSYGYTF
TRBJ1-5 | TRBD1 | TRBV6-6 | NA | TGTGCCAGCAGTTACTCGATGACAGGGCACAATCAGCCCCAGCATTTT | CASSYSMTGHNQPQHF
TRBJ1-5 | NA | TRBV13 | NA | TGTGCCAGCAGCTGGGGAGGGACGGGCAAAAATCAGCCCCAGCATTTT | CASSWGGTGKNQPQHF
TRBJ1-5 | NA | TRBV29-1 | few | TGCAGCGTTGGGCAGGCCAATCAGCCCCAGCATTTT | CSVGQANQPQHF
TRBJ1-4 | NA | TRBV19 | NA | TGTGCCAGTAGAGGGGCAGGGTGGGGCCCTGCAACTAATGAAAAACTGTTTTTT | CASRGAGWGPATNEKLFF
TRBJ1-2 | TRBD1 | TRBV7-9 | NA | TGTGCCAGCAGCTTAGGGACAGGGACCGGCTACACCTTC | CASSLGTGTGYTF
TRBJ1-2 | TRBD1 | TRBV6-5 | once | TGTGCCAGCAGTCTCGACAGGGAAGGGAGGATAGCCTTC | CASSLDREGRIAF
TRBJ2-5 | NA | TRBV7-9 | NA | TGTGCCAGCAGCTTAGCGAGGGGATTCCAAGAGACCCAGTACTTC | CASSLARGFQETQYF
TRBJ1-2 | NA | TRBV7-8 | few | TGTGCCAGCAGCCGCCTGTCTAACTATGGCTACACCTTC | CASSRLSNYGYTF